These T cell receptor beta chains were read from a single sample in a study of T-cell reconstitution after alpha-beta-depleted transplantation in children. MiXCR was run by TCRdb on the PCR reads, yielding one entry per CDR3 protein. The sample holds about 600,000 distinct CDR3 sequences, more than 9% seen once. The source material was PBMCs from the stem cell graft donor, sampled from the stem cell graft. The receptors were gathered from a human donor who donated a stem cell graft to a child with acute myeloid leukemia. The CDR3 runs from the conserved cysteine through the conserved F or W. Each record gives: J gene, D gene, clone size, V gene, CDR3 DNA, CDR3 protein. The D gene is left open where the match is weak. Rows may omit the clone size; those that give it use once, few, many or a size class.

J: TRBJ2-1
D: TRBD2
size: .
V: TRBV20-1
DNA: TGCAGTGCTAGAGACCTAGCGGGACTCTCTTACAATGAGCAGTTCTTC
CDR3: CSARDLAGLSYNEQFF

J: TRBJ2-7
D: TRBD2
size: .
V: TRBV2
DNA: TGTGCCAGCAGTGGCCTACGGGAGGACTACGAGCAGTACTTC
CDR3: CASSGLREDYEQYF

J: TRBJ2-5
D: .
size: .
V: TRBV10-3
DNA: TGTGCCATCTCTGGGACTGTCGAGACCCAGTACTTC
CDR3: CAISGTVETQYF

J: TRBJ2-1
D: TRBD2
size: .
V: TRBV5-1
DNA: TGCGCCAGCAGCTCCCCGAGTAGCGGGGGCTCCTACAATGAGCAGTTCTTC
CDR3: CASSSPSSGGSYNEQFF

J: TRBJ2-3
D: .
size: few
V: TRBV19
DNA: TGTGCCAGTACTGCAGATCTTAACACAGATACGCAGTATTTT
CDR3: CASTADLNTDTQYF

J: TRBJ2-3
D: .
size: once
V: TRBV29-1
DNA: TGCAGCGTTGAATCCAGGGCGGATACGCAGTATTTT
CDR3: CSVESRADTQYF

J: TRBJ2-5
D: .
size: .
V: TRBV14
DNA: TGTGCCAGCAGCCAAGAGAGGGACCGAGAATCTAGGGGCTGGGAGACCCAGTACTTC
CDR3: CASSQERDRESRGWETQYF

J: TRBJ1-1
D: .
size: .
V: TRBV19
DNA: TGTGCCAGTAGTATCGTTACTATGAACACTGAAGCTTTCTTT
CDR3: CASSIVTMNTEAFF

J: TRBJ1-2
D: .
size: .
V: TRBV20-1
DNA: TGCAGTGCTAGAGTTTGGGCAGGGTCAAACTATGGCTACACCTTC
CDR3: CSARVWAGSNYGYTF

J: TRBJ2-7
D: .
size: many
V: TRBV27
DNA: TGTGCCAGCAGTTTGAATGGGGGGCAAGGCTACGAGCAGTACTTC
CDR3: CASSLNGGQGYEQYF

J: TRBJ1-6
D: .
size: few
V: TRBV7-2
DNA: TGTGCCAGCAGCTCCCGGGACTTTTCTAGGGGTTCACCCCTCCACTTT
CDR3: CASSSRDFSRGSPLHF

J: TRBJ2-7
D: TRBD1
size: many
V: TRBV6-1
DNA: TGTGCCAGCACTGTATCCGGGACAGGGGTCTACGAGCAGTACTTC
CDR3: CASTVSGTGVYEQYF

J: TRBJ1-5
D: .
size: few
V: TRBV7-2
DNA: TGTGCCAGCAGCTTAGTGGGTCGGGGTATTCAGCCCCAGCATTTT
CDR3: CASSLVGRGIQPQHF

J: TRBJ2-1
D: .
size: once
V: TRBV20-1
DNA: TGCAGTGCTAGTCCCCAGGTATACAATGAGCAGTTCTTC
CDR3: CSASPQVYNEQFF

J: TRBJ2-5
D: .
size: many
V: TRBV7-9
DNA: TGTGCCAGCAGCTTCAACCAGGAGACCCAGTACTTC
CDR3: CASSFNQETQYF

J: TRBJ1-4
D: .
size: few
V: TRBV7-2
DNA: TGTGCCAGCAGCTACGGGCGCAATGAAAAACTGTTTTTT
CDR3: CASSYGRNEKLFF

J: TRBJ2-3
D: TRBD1
size: .
V: TRBV4-3
DNA: TGCGCCAGCAGCCCCCTAGGACAGGGTAGGGATACGCAGTATTTT
CDR3: CASSPLGQGRDTQYF

J: TRBJ2-1
D: TRBD2
size: many
V: TRBV7-2
DNA: TGTGCCAGCAGCTTAGAGGGCGGGAGAGGGCAGTTCTTC
CDR3: CASSLEGGRGQFF

J: TRBJ2-7
D: TRBD2
size: many
V: TRBV20-1
DNA: TGCAGTGCTCCCACTAGCGGGGGGTACGAGCAGTACTTC
CDR3: CSAPTSGGYEQYF

J: TRBJ1-5
D: .
size: few
V: TRBV27
DNA: TGTGCCAGCAGGCGGGGGGGTCAGCCCCAGCATTTT
CDR3: CASRRGGQPQHF

J: TRBJ1-2
D: .
size: few
V: TRBV20-1
DNA: TGCAGTGCTAGAGATGGCGCTAACTATGGCTACACCTTC
CDR3: CSARDGANYGYTF

J: TRBJ2-3
D: .
size: few
V: TRBV3-1
DNA: TGTGCCAGCAGCCAAGCGAAAGCGGGCCGCACAGATACGCAGTATTTT
CDR3: CASSQAKAGRTDTQYF

J: TRBJ2-7
D: .
size: .
V: TRBV23-1
DNA: TGCGCCAGCAGTCAATCCAGACAGGAGGACCCCTACGAGCAGTACTTC
CDR3: CASSQSRQEDPYEQYF

J: TRBJ2-7
D: .
size: .
V: TRBV7-2
DNA: TGTGCCAGCAGCCCTCACAGGGAGACCCCCTACGAGCAGTACTTC
CDR3: CASSPHRETPYEQYF

J: TRBJ1-5
D: .
size: few
V: TRBV21-1
DNA: TGTGCCAGCAGCGATTGTCGGCGGGTCAATCAGCCCCAGCATTTT
CDR3: CASSDCRRVNQPQHF

J: TRBJ2-3
D: .
size: .
V: TRBV7-2
DNA: TGTGCCAGCAGCTTAGCCGCGCCTAGCACAGATACGCAGTATTTT
CDR3: CASSLAAPSTDTQYF

J: TRBJ2-7
D: TRBD1
size: many
V: TRBV3-1
DNA: TGTGCCAGCAGCACTTCCTCAGGGGGCGGCGGCATGTCCTACGAGCAGTACTTC
CDR3: CASSTSSGGGGMSYEQYF

J: TRBJ2-7
D: .
size: .
V: TRBV5-1
DNA: TGCGCCAGCAGCTTGACGGAAAGCTCCTACGAGCAGTACTTC
CDR3: CASSLTESSYEQYF

J: TRBJ2-2
D: TRBD1
size: .
V: TRBV7-3
DNA: TGTGCCAGCAGCTTGGGTCACAGGGGGCCGAACACCGGGGAGCTGTTTTTT
CDR3: CASSLGHRGPNTGELFF

J: TRBJ2-1
D: .
size: many
V: TRBV18
DNA: TGTGCCAGCTTAGAAGGGACCCTTCAATGGAATGAGCAGTTCTTC
CDR3: CASLEGTLQWNEQFF

J: TRBJ2-1
D: TRBD2
size: few
V: TRBV6-1
DNA: TGTGCCAGCAGAGAGCGACTAGCTTACAATGAGCAGTTCTTC
CDR3: CASRERLAYNEQFF

J: TRBJ2-7
D: TRBD2
size: many
V: TRBV6-2/TRBV6-3
DNA: TGTGCCAGCAGTCTACGGACTAGCGGGAGGGGGGACGAGCAGTACTTC
CDR3: CASSLRTSGRGDEQYF

J: TRBJ2-7
D: .
size: many
V: TRBV12-3/TRBV12-4
DNA: TGTGCCAGCAGTTTGCAGGGTCCGAACGAGCAGTACTTC
CDR3: CASSLQGPNEQYF

J: TRBJ2-3
D: .
size: many
V: TRBV5-1
DNA: TGCGCCAGCAGCATACGACAAGCCACAGATACGCAGTATTTT
CDR3: CASSIRQATDTQYF

J: TRBJ2-2
D: .
size: .
V: TRBV27
DNA: TGTGCCAGCAGTTTGCTGGGACCAGACACCGGGGAGCTGTTTTTT
CDR3: CASSLLGPDTGELFF

J: TRBJ2-3
D: .
size: many
V: TRBV5-1
DNA: TGCGCCAGCAGCTTGGGCCTCGGAGCAGATACGCAGTATTTT
CDR3: CASSLGLGADTQYF

J: TRBJ2-1
D: .
size: many
V: TRBV3-1
DNA: TGTGCCAGCAGCCAAGTGTACGGGGATGAGCAGTTCTTC
CDR3: CASSQVYGDEQFF

J: TRBJ2-7
D: .
size: many
V: TRBV7-2
DNA: TGTGCCAGCAGCCGGGACGTCCCCCTCTACGAGCAGTACTTC
CDR3: CASSRDVPLYEQYF

J: TRBJ2-7
D: .
size: .
V: TRBV5-1
DNA: TGCGCCAGCAGCTTGGCGGGGTTAAGCAACGAGCAGTACTTC
CDR3: CASSLAGLSNEQYF

J: TRBJ2-7
D: TRBD2
size: .
V: TRBV6-1
DNA: TGTGCCAGCAGTGACCGACTAGCGGGAGTTGACGAGCAGTACTTC
CDR3: CASSDRLAGVDEQYF